This T cell receptor (beta chain) was identified in a study of T cells in Graves' hyperthyroidism and ophthalmopathy. General study findings and limits: Most expanded thyroid clonotypes above 0.001 recurred in blood.

The source material, RNA transcripts, was used to amplify TCR beta CDR3 regions. The TCR CDR3 was amplified in a first-round RT-PCR using the HTBI primer set. One entry per CDR3 protein, called by TCRdb with MiXCR from the multiplex PCR reads. The sample holds about 260,000 distinct CDR3 sequences; around 25% are singletons and the top ten take about a quarter. The table lists this clonotype with many counts. Its antigen is not identified. This CDR3 is built from 14 residues. Germline CDR1 reads DFQATT; CDR2 reads SNEGSKA (reference sequence). The ends lost 6 bases at V and 5 bases at J; junction bases unmatched: 10. Hyperthyroidism patients were newly diagnosed, had disease duration under 2 months, and were aged 18 to 65 years.

This chain uses TRBV20-1 with TRBJ1-2; 9 bases are shared with TRBD1. Material: blood. This TCR came from a man in his forties with Graves' hyperthyroidism that later progressed to Graves' ophthalmopathy. CDR3 region: CSAGRDRDWYGYTF. CDR3 bases: TGCAGTGCCGGCCGGGACAGGGATTGGTATGGCTACACCTTC.